Reported below is one T cell receptor beta chain. The sample comes from a study of blood T cell repertoires in COVID-19. Study at large: Collection of acute and convalescent COVID-19 samples took place in the United States, Italy and Spain. The analysed material was cDNA or gDNA that came from T cells, B-cell-depleted T cells, or PBMCs.

Authors' data handling: Nucleated cell counts were estimated from reference gene primer amplification. TCRdb keeps only in-frame clones here, not all; method: immunoSEQ multiplex PCR. The V and J calls and the clone size are those of that table, but D and trimming were determined from the DNA. The profile shows some 38,000 clones, 75% to 90% of them singletons. The CDR3 covers 15 residues. Trimming stripped 1 base from V and 0 bases from J, with 11 bases between. The V gene's germline CDR1 is SGHRS and CDR2 YFSETQ. The sequenced sample consisted of peripheral blood. V usage is TRBV5-1 and J usage is TRBJ2-7; possible D gene TRBD1, 5 bases. The TCR comes from a man between 70 and 80 years old with acute or convalescent COVID-19. The CDR3: CASSLSQGSSYEQYF. In DNA, the CDR3 is TGCGCCAGCAGCTTGAGTCAGGGCAGCTCCTACGAGCAGTACTTC.